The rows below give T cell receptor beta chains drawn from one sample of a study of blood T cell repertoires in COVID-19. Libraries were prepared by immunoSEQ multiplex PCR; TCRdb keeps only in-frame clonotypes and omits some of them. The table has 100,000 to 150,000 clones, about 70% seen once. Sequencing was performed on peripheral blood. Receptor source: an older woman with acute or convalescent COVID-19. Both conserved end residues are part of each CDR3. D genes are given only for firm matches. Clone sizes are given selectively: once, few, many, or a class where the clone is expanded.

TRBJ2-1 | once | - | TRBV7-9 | TGTGCCAGCAGCTTAGCGGGAGTGAGGAGTGAGCAGTTCTTC | CASSLAGVRSEQFF
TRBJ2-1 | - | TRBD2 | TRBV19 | TGTGCCAGTAGTTCTCGCGGGGGGGCTTACAATGAGCAGTTCTTC | CASSSRGGAYNEQFF
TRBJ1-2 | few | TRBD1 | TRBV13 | TGTGCCAGCAGCCTGGGACAGGCTAACTATGGCTACACCTTC | CASSLGQANYGYTF
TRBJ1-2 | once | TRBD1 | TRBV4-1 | TGCGCCAGCAGCCCCTCCCCGACAGGGGGCTACTATGGCTACACCTTC | CASSPSPTGGYYGYTF
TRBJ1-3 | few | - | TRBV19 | TGTGCCAGTCGCTTCAGCTCTGGAAACACCATATATTTT | CASRFSSGNTIYF
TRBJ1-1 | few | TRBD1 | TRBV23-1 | TGCGCCAGCAGTCAACCGGACAGGGGTAGGACTGAAGCTTTCTTT | CASSQPDRGRTEAFF
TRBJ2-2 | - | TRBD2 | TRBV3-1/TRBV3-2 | TGTGCCAGCAGCCGAAGACTAGCGGGGGGGCAGTACACCGGGGAGCTGTTTTTT | CASSRRLAGGQYTGELFF
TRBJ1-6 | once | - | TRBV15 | TGTGCCACCAGCACTTCAGACAGTGCCGCCCTCCACTTT | CATSTSDSAALHF
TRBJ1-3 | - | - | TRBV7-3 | TGTGCCAGCAGCTCCGGACAGGGAAACACCATATATTTT | CASSSGQGNTIYF
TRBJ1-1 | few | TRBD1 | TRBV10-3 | TGTGCCATCAGTTCAGGGGGCGGTGGGACTGAAGCTTTCTTT | CAISSGGGGTEAFF
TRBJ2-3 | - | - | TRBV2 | TGTGCCAGCAAAGAGCGGCCTAGCACAGATACGCAGTATTTT | CASKERPSTDTQYF
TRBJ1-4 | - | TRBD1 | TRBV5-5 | TGTGCCAGCAGCTTGCGTGGGACAGGGGGGACGTCATTAAATGAAAAACTGTTTTTT | CASSLRGTGGTSLNEKLFF
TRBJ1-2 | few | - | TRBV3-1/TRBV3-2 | TGTGCCAGCAGCCAAGGGGGGCTCAACTATGGCTACACCTTC | CASSQGGLNYGYTF
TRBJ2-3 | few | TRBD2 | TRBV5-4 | TGTGCCAGCAGCCCGGGACTAGCGGGGGGGCCGGGAGATACGCAGTATTTT | CASSPGLAGGPGDTQYF
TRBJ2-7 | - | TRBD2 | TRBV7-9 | TGTGCCAGCAGCTCCGGGAGGGACTCCTACGAGCAGTACTTC | CASSSGRDSYEQYF
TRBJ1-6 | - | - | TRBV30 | TGTGCCTGGATAGCGAGTGATCCTTATAATTCACCCCTCCACTTT | CAWIASDPYNSPLHF
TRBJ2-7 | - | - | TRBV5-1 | TGCGCCAGCAGCTTGGACAGGGCGTACGAGCAGTACTTC | CASSLDRAYEQYF
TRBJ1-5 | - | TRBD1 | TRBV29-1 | TGCAGCGTTAGGGGACAGGAAGGTCAGCCCCAGCATTTT | CSVRGQEGQPQHF
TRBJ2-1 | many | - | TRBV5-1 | TGCGCCAGCACCCCGGTGAGGGCCTCCTACAATGAGCAGTTCTTC | CASTPVRASYNEQFF
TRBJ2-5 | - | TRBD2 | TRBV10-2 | TGCGCCAGCAGACGGGGGGTTGCTGAGACCCAGTACTTC | CASRRGVAETQYF
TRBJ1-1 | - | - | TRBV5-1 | TGCGCCAGCAGCCTTTTTCTGACAGCGAACACTGAAGCTTTCTTT | CASSLFLTANTEAFF
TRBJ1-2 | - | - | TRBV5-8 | TGTGCCAGCAGCTTGCGGGGTGGCGACTATGGCTACACCTTC | CASSLRGGDYGYTF
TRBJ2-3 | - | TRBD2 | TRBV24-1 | TGTGCCACCAGTGACAAGACGGGCGGGAGAGATACGCAGTATTTT | CATSDKTGGRDTQYF
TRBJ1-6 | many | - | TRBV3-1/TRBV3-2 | TGTGCCAGCAGCCAAGCAGGGACAAGTTCACCCCTCCACTTT | CASSQAGTSSPLHF
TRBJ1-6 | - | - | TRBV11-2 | TGTGCCAGCAGCTTAGAGGTTGTTTCGAGTTCACCCCTCCACTTT | CASSLEVVSSSPLHF
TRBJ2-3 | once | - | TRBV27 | TGTGCCAGCAGGGCCAGTAGCGTCACAGATACGCAGTATTTT | CASRASSVTDTQYF
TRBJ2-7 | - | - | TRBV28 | TGTGCCAGCAGCCACGGTAACAGGGTACCCTACGAGCAGTACTTC | CASSHGNRVPYEQYF
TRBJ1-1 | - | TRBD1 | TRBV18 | TGTGCCAGCTCACCTTCTAGGGACAGGGGAACTGAAGCTTTCTTT | CASSPSRDRGTEAFF
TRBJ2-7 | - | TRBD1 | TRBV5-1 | TGCGCCAGCAGCGGATCCGGGACAGGCTCCTACGAGCAGTACTTC | CASSGSGTGSYEQYF
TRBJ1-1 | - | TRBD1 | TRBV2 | TGTGCCAGCAGGCCCGACAGGGATTTGATTGAAGCTTTCTTT | CASRPDRDLIEAFF
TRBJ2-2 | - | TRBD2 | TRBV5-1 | TGCGCCAGCAGCTTGGGGAGCGGGGGACTCACCGGGGAGCTGTTTTTT | CASSLGSGGLTGELFF